This T cell receptor beta chain was captured by sequencing in a study of blood T cell repertoires in COVID-19. V lost 5 bases and J lost 4, with 23 bases in between. Germline loops: CDR1 MNHNY, CDR2 SVGAGI (reference sequence). This CDR3 has 17 residues. TCRdb's table, derived via immunoSEQ multiplex PCR, lists solely in-frame clones and lacks some. This table holds about 78,000 clones, 90% found once. Sequencing was carried out using peripheral blood. This chain uses TRBV6-6 with TRBJ1-2; D gene unclear. This clonotype originated in a woman aged 45-65 years in a cohort sampled during active COVID-19. CDR3: CASSPSTRAGGFYGYTF. Written as DNA, the CDR3 is TGTGCCAGCAGTCCCTCGACGCGGGCAGGAGGATTCTATGGCTACACCTTC.